This entry describes one T cell receptor beta chain. This clone has a handful of counts. Its antigen target is currently unknown. The record has no base qualities; no much larger clone is one base away. Using the deep immunoSEQ assay, TCR CDR3 regions were amplified from genomic DNA by multiplex PCR. For each cell subset, the extracted genomic DNA was distributed evenly across all wells of several immunoSEQ 96-well plates, and each plate served as one replicate. Each replicate PCR for sorted subsets received around 200 ng genomic DNA, equal to tens of thousands of T cell genomes. The purified libraries were quantified using a Qubit 3.0 fluorometer, sized with a Bioanalyzer 2100, and then quantified again using the KAPA Library Quantification kit. Every immunoSEQ 96-well plate was sequenced on a separate single-read 150-cycle Illumina NextSeq 550 flow cell. In the authors' own workflow: Because only junctional sequences without quality scores were contained in the immunoSEQ output, filtering matching that applied to full-length reads could not be performed. Sequences were annotated with PyIR, a Python wrapper for IgBLAST v1.9, and V/J genes and CDR3 were assigned using IMGT germline references. Reads were removed for weak V/J assignments (E-value above 1e-6), missing CDR3, stop codons, out-of-frame junctions, or ambiguous translated residues. V3J clonotypes were defined as sequences sharing an identical inferred V gene, J gene, and CDR3 amino acid sequence. To compute the percentage overlap between repertoires, the number of shared unique clonotypes was divided by the size of the smaller repertoire. Richness of each repertoire was evaluated using RTK rarefaction, the Chao1 estimator, and Recon v2.1 estimates of unobserved clonotypes. OLGA was used to compute generation probabilities for all TCRbeta clonotypes that the gDNA method yielded from a few donors. TCRdb retrieved this table from immuneACCESS and kept in-frame rearrangements only. Not all clones are present; in checked studies, unresolved V genes account for under half, and no reason is known for the remainder. For V, J and clone size, that table is used; D and trimming come from the DNA. In this sample the table shows over a million clones, 78% of which occur a single time. The biggest ten clones account for about 0.52% of the sample.

Healthy HIV-negative adults with no recently reported acute infections or vaccinations were included as donors. Only Caucasian adults living in Nashville, Tennessee, USA were represented among the donors. CD4+ T cells were enriched through magnetic negative selection, after which naive cells were positively selected on CD45RA and the remaining negative fraction served as the memory subset. Blood was collected by leukapheresis, and PBMCs were isolated by Ficoll-Histopaque density gradient centrifugation and then cryopreserved in liquid nitrogen vapor phase. Analytical flow cytometry was used to check the purity and quantity of every magnetically sorted T cell population. Genomic DNA was isolated from each sorted fraction and quantified by UV absorbance on a Nanodrop 2000c. There are 17 amino acids in the CDR3, from cysteine to phenylalanine inclusive. Here the CDR3 DNA is all that survives: 51 bases in frame from base 1. In the germline V gene (reference sequence), CDR1 corresponds to SGHNT and CDR2 to YYREEE. Trimming takes 0 bases from V and 2 bases from J, and the germline ends sit 15 bases apart.

This specimen comes from a study of shared clonotypes between healthy human individuals (dated by TCRdb to 2018 to 2020). Describing the broader study: The cohort comprised a couple of women and a few men aged 18 to 49 years. To increase sequencing depth and limit assay-specific biases, different laboratories used diverse techniques to prepare libraries and sequence TCR repertoires. Per donor, three plates each were used for CD4 naive and CD4 memory, two for CD8 naive, and one for CD8 memory. To estimate repertoire size and how much clonotypes are shared between individuals, the study performed deep sequencing of blood TCR repertoires from about five healthy adults. Between about 0.85 and 10 billion PBMCs per donor were obtained by leukapheresis.

The study at large found these results: Around 5% of naive CD4, approximately 3.7% of naive CD8, roughly 2.5% of memory CD4, and 0.4% of memory CD8 clonotypes were shared across a handful of donors. Only blood was sampled, and tissue TCR repertoires likely differ from those in blood. Because the study included a small number of donors, the genetic and exposure-history diversity represented was limited. Naive subsets generally had larger estimated clonotype richness than memory subsets did. Incomplete sequencing was indicated by rarefaction of sorted-subset datasets, despite the large sequencing depth. Higher generation probabilities were observed for clonotypes shared by all four sorted-subset donors than for non-shared clonotypes. Based on pairwise subsampling, the degree of clonotype sharing among donors was expected to be affected by sequencing depth.

Sequencing was carried out using memory CD4+ T cells from PBMCs. What the cell subset or site label conveys for this sample: CD45RA-negative fraction. The rearranged segments are TRBV5-4 and TRBJ2-1; no D gene can be assigned with confidence. The source is a man between 18 and 35 years old in good health. Some clones in this sample may be carry-over from other donors' samples. In nucleotides, the sequence is TGTGCCAGCAGCTTGGGGGCCCCTCTCTTTACCTACAATGAGCAGTTCTTC. Translated, this is CASSLGAPLFTYNEQFF.